Presented here are 8 T cell receptor beta chains from one specimen sequenced in a study of regulatory T cells in long-lasting Graves disease. The time point: newly diagnosed GD, antithyroid drugs for less than 3 months. There was RNA extracted from PBMCs, and the TCR library was made from it. According to the study, TCR beta libraries were built with iRepertoire HTBI primers and CDR3-region Arm-PCR. In TCRdb, the multiplex PCR reads were re-called with MiXCR into one record per CDR3 protein. The sample has approximately 560,000 distinct CDR3 sequences; roughly 15% are singletons. These data also featured in a second study, about T cells in Graves' hyperthyroidism and ophthalmopathy.

Sequenced material: peripheral blood mononuclear cells (PBMCs), taken at new diagnosis, from a patient treated with antithyroid drugs. The receptors shown here come from a man younger than 30 with Graves disease.

This clonotype occurred many times. The genes are TRBV7-6 and TRBJ2-1; 10 nucleotides agree with TRBD2. Germline V gene sequence: CDR1 SGHVS, CDR2 FNYEAQ. The V segment lost 6 bases and the J segment 7 bases; nucleotides outside the gene matches: 6. The CDR3 extends over 14 amino acids. This CDR3 is CASRPSGSRNEQFF. As DNA, the CDR3 is TGTGCCAGCAGGCCTAGCGGGAGTAGGAATGAGCAGTTCTTC.

This clonotype occurred many times. The chain links TRBV6-2 or TRBV6-3 to TRBJ2-1; D possibly corresponds to TRBD1 (6 bases). With 0 bases removed from V and 8 bases from J, the gap between germline ends came to 23 bases. The length of the CDR3 is 18 residues. Germline lookup yields CDR1 MNHEY and CDR2 SVGEGT. Written as DNA, the CDR3 is TGTGCCAGCAGTTACTCTATGCAGGGGCCTCCACAGGGCGATGAGCAGTTCTTC. Its protein is CASSYSMQGPPQGDEQFF.

At least ten counts were recorded for this clonotype. The gene calls are TRBV3-1 and TRBJ2-7; D not resolved. Deletions cut 3 bases from V and 0 bases from J, with 12 bases between. CDR1 and CDR2 from the germline V gene are LGHDT and YNNKEL (reference sequence). The CDR3 extends over 15 amino acids. CDR3 bases: TGTGCCAGCAGCCACAGCAGCGCCTTCTCCTACGAGCAGTACTTC. The encoded protein is CASSHSSAFSYEQYF.

In its sample, this clonotype was seen a few times. This chain uses TRBV30 with TRBJ1-3; the D is unclear. The CDR3 loop spans 13 amino acids. V was shortened by 3 bases and J by 0 bases, with 6 bases between the two germline ends. CDR1 GTSNPN and CDR2 SVGIG come from the germline V gene (reference sequence). DNA of the CDR3: TGTGCCTGGAGACAGTCCTCTGGAAACACCATATATTTT. Protein: CAWRQSSGNTIYF.

In this sample, this clonotype turned up a few times. V and J are TRBV7-6 and TRBJ2-2, with D perhaps TRBD1 (5 bases). Trimming pared 2 bases from V and 0 bases from J, leaving 10 bases between. Germline values: CDR1 SGHVS, CDR2 FNYEAQ. CDR3 length: 16 amino acids. In DNA form, the CDR3 reads TGTGCCAGCAGCTTAATGACAGAGCCGAACACCGGGGAGCTGTTTTTT. Protein: CASSLMTEPNTGELFF.

This clonotype appeared many times. V usage is TRBV7-8 and J usage is TRBJ2-5; 8 bases match TRBD2. Germline assignment: CDR1 SGHVS and CDR2 FQNEAQ. V was clipped by 8 bases and J by 2 bases; unmatched bases: 1. The length of the CDR3 is 12 residues. DNA for the CDR3: TGTGCCAGCTCGGGAGGGCAAGAGACCCAGTACTTC. This gives the protein CASSGGQETQYF.

This clonotype has only a few counts. This chain joins TRBV6-1 and TRBJ2-6; unclear D gene. Germline lookup yields CDR1 MNHNS and CDR2 SASEGT. V gave up 10 bases and J gave up 4 bases, with 17 bases separating them. CDR3 size: 15 residues. CDR3: CATSIGEAGANVLTF. The CDR3 DNA reads TGTGCCACCTCCATTGGGGAAGCGGGGGCCAACGTCCTGACTTTC.

This clonotype was seen ten or more times. The chain employs TRBV6-1 and TRBJ2-6, with TRBD2 matching 10 bases. Looked up from germline, CDR1 is MNHNS and CDR2 is SASEGT. The V segment lost 5 bases and the J segment 2 bases; nucleotides outside the gene matches: 9. The CDR3 length is 18 residues. This chain's CDR3 is CASSPPGLAGAGANVLTF. CDR3 nucleotide sequence: TGTGCCAGCAGTCCCCCCGGCCTAGCGGGAGCTGGGGCCAACGTCCTGACTTTC.